Presented here are 21 T cell receptor beta chains from one specimen sequenced in a study of blood T cell repertoires in COVID-19. The assay was immunoSEQ multiplex PCR, and TCRdb's table has in-frame clones only and misses some. The sample comprises 250,000 or so clones, 85% of which are singletons, and 5% to 7% rests with the top ten. Sequenced material: peripheral blood. These receptors were obtained from a woman aged 55-69 years with active or convalescent COVID-19.

The gene calls are TRBV12-3 or TRBV12-4 and TRBJ1-2; 9 bases line up with TRBD1. The CDR3 loop spans 13 amino acids. Germline trimming cut 6 bases from V and 8 bases from J; bases unmatched to any gene: 7. CDR3 DNA: TGTGCCAGCAGCACCGGGACAGGGAGCGGCTACACCTTC. Protein product: CASSTGTGSGYTF.

The chain couples TRBV30 to TRBJ2-7; the D gene is possibly TRBD2 (5 bases). Trimming left V 0 bases short and J 6 bases short, with 12 bases between. CDR3 size: 13 residues. Germline CDR1 is GTSNPN and CDR2 is SVGIG (reference sequence). The DNA for the CDR3 is TGTGCCTGGAGTGTAACGGTAGAGGGCGAGCAGTACTTC. This gives the protein CAWSVTVEGEQYF.

This clone occurred a few times. V gene TRBV10-1 combines with J gene TRBJ1-3; D not resolved. The germline V and J ends were trimmed by 10 bases and 2 bases, with 21 bases remaining between them. CDR1 is WNHNN, CDR2 SYGVQD, per germline (reference sequence). This CDR3 contains 16 residues. The CDR3 is CAINPPRSFPGNTIYF. Here the CDR3 DNA reads TGCGCCATCAATCCACCTCGGAGTTTCCCTGGAAACACCATATATTTT.

The chain is built from TRBV11-3 and TRBJ2-1; the D gene is possibly TRBD1 (5 bases). The CDR3 has 16 amino acids. The V end was cut by 2 bases, the J end by 0 bases, with 11 bases between. CDR1 is SGHNT and CDR2 is YENEEA in the germline V gene. CDR3 in amino acids: CASSLNQGSSYNEQFF. In nucleotides, the CDR3 is TGTGCCAGCAGCTTAAATCAGGGAAGCTCCTACAATGAGCAGTTCTTC.

The chain is built from TRBV11-2 and TRBJ2-7; 12 nucleotides agree with TRBD2. Germline V gene lookup returns CDR1 SGHAT and CDR2 FQNNGV. With 8 bases clipped from V and 4 bases from J, the junction kept 3 bases outside the gene matches. This CDR3 spans 13 amino acids. The CDR3 DNA sequence: TGTGCCAGCCAAACTAGCGGGAGGTACGAGCAGTACTTC. Protein product: CASQTSGRYEQYF.

This chain uses TRBV19 with TRBJ2-7, with 13 bases aligning to TRBD2. CDR3 length: 15 residues. V was clipped by 5 bases and J by 4 bases; unmatched bases: 5. Per the germline V gene, CDR1 is LNHDA and CDR2 is SQIVND (reference sequence). CDR3 nucleotides: TGTGCCAGTAGTCCGCAACTAGCGGGAGGGTACGAGCAGTACTTC. It translates to CASSPQLAGGYEQYF.

The V and J genes are TRBV6-6 and TRBJ2-7; 8 bases line up with TRBD2. Germline lookup yields CDR1 MNHNY and CDR2 SVGAGI (reference sequence). Germline trimming cut 8 bases from V and 7 bases from J; bases unmatched to any gene: 16. The CDR3 spans 15 residues. The CDR3 spells CASGNDGGRKGEQYF. The CDR3 nucleotides are TGTGCCAGCGGAAACGATGGCGGGAGGAAGGGGGAGCAGTACTTC.

This clone showed up just once. The chain has TRBV5-1 and TRBJ2-1, with a weak D call TRBD2 (6 bases). The CDR3 loop spans 15 amino acids. V gave up 0 bases and J gave up 3 bases, with 10 bases separating them. The germline V gene has CDR1 SGHRS and CDR2 YFSETQ. CDR3 loop: CASSLATSFYNEQFF. The DNA of the CDR3 is TGCGCCAGCAGCTTGGCCACTAGCTTCTACAATGAGCAGTTCTTC.

The gene calls are TRBV28 and TRBJ2-2; 8 positions match TRBD1. Germline V gene sequence: CDR1 MDHEN, CDR2 SYDVKM. Unmatched junction bases numbered 3, after V lost 4 bases and J lost 2 bases. The CDR3 has 15 residues. The CDR3 coding sequence is TGTGCCAGCAGTTGGCAGGGGGCTAACACCGGGGAGCTGTTTTTT. Its translation is CASSWQGANTGELFF.

The chain couples TRBV3-1 (or the pseudogene TRBV3-2) to TRBJ1-2; 7 bases line up with TRBD1. CDR1 is LGHDT and CDR2 is YNNKEL in the germline V gene (reference sequence). V lost 1 base, J lost 6 bases, and 5 bases stayed unmatched. This CDR3 has 14 amino acids. The CDR3 bases are TGTGCCAGCAGCCAAGCAGGGGGGTTTCATGGCTACACCTTC. It yields the protein CASSQAGGFHGYTF.

The rearrangement joins TRBV7-2 to TRBJ2-1; D is undetermined. The germline V gene encodes CDR1 SGHTA and CDR2 FQGNSA. The CDR3 runs to 16 residues. The germline V and J ends were trimmed by 5 bases and 2 bases, with 16 bases remaining between them. The CDR3 DNA sequence: TGTGCCAGCAGCCCGCTTCTAGAAGTTCCCTACAATGAGCAGTTCTTC. It translates to CASSPLLEVPYNEQFF.

This clone was picked up a small number of times. The chain has TRBV6-5 and TRBJ1-3, with D tentatively TRBD1 (5 bases). Germline V gene sequence: CDR1 MNHEY, CDR2 SVGAGI. V shed 7 bases and J shed 2 bases, with 12 bases lying between them. CDR3 length: 14 amino acids. The CDR3 DNA is TGTGCCAGCAAGGGCCCGGGGGCTGGAAACACCATATATTTT. Translated: CASKGPGAGNTIYF.

The chain couples TRBV24-1 to TRBJ1-3, with TRBD1 matching 9 bases. The CDR3 is made up of 18 amino acids. V lost 0 bases and J lost 4; bases outside the gene matches: 9. Germline lookup yields CDR1 KGHDR and CDR2 SFDVKD. The CDR3 region has the DNA TGTGCCACCAGTGATTTGCAGATTGGGACAGGGAGGGGAAACACCATATATTTT. Its protein product is CATSDLQIGTGRGNTIYF.

V and J are TRBV28 and TRBJ2-7; D is possibly TRBD1 (6 bases). V was trimmed by 9 bases and J by 4 bases, leaving 16 bases between them. The CDR3 sequence is 13 residues long. In germline, CDR1 is MDHEN, CDR2 SYDVKM. CDR3 region: CASKTGWSYEQYF. DNA of the CDR3: TGTGCCAGTAAGACAGGTTGGTCATACGAGCAGTACTTC.

The V call is TRBV5-1, the J call TRBJ1-2; D unresolved. The V gene's germline CDR1 is SGHRS and CDR2 YFSETQ. The V gene lost 4 bases and the J gene lost 5 bases, with 9 bases spanning the gap. This CDR3 is 12 amino acids long. The CDR3 region has the DNA TGCGCCAGCAGCATCGGTCCTTATGGCTACACCTTC. It specifies CASSIGPYGYTF.

This clone was counted once. The rearrangement links TRBV19 to TRBJ2-3; 8 bases line up with TRBD2. The J segment lost 5 bases and the V segment lost 7 bases, leaving 8 bases of the junction unmatched. Germline CDR1 is LNHDA and CDR2 is SQIVND (reference sequence). The CDR3 is made up of 14 amino acids. The CDR3 bases are TGTGCCAGTAACGAGCGGGGGCCTCGAGATACGCAGTATTTT. Protein: CASNERGPRDTQYF.

This clone was seen only a few times. The chain carries TRBV6-2 or TRBV6-3 and TRBJ2-7, with D possibly being TRBD2 (5 bases). Germline assignment: CDR1 MNHEY and CDR2 SVGEGT. This CDR3 is 13 amino acids long. The ends were cut back, 4 bases at V and 7 bases at J, with 14 bases in the middle. For the CDR3, the DNA is TGTGCCAGCAGTTTGGAAGCGGTAGGGGAGCAGTACTTC. Its translation is CASSLEAVGEQYF.

This chain uses TRBV30 with TRBJ2-1; D is ambiguous. V dropped 2 bases and J dropped 2 bases, with 13 bases sitting between them. Germline V lookup: CDR1 GTSNPN, CDR2 SVGIG (reference sequence). This CDR3 is built from 15 residues. In nucleotides, the CDR3 is TGTGCCTGGAGTCTTGGGCATGGCCCCTACAATGAGCAGTTCTTC. This sequence encodes CAWSLGHGPYNEQFF.

The chain uses TRBV18 and TRBJ2-1; D might be TRBD2 (6 bases). This CDR3 region has 14 residues. Trimming pared 3 bases from V and 4 bases from J, leaving 10 bases between. From germline, CDR1 is KGHSH and CDR2 LQKENI. In nucleotides, the CDR3 is TGTGCCAGCTCACCCGGGACTTCTTACAATGAGCAGTTCTTC. This codes for CASSPGTSYNEQFF.

The table lists this clone with a count of one. The chain couples TRBV7-9 to TRBJ2-3; perhaps TRBD2 as D (6 bases). Trimming shortened V by 4 bases and J by 2 bases, and 19 bases separated the two germline ends. Germline CDR1 and CDR2: SEHNR and FQNEAQ (reference sequence). CDR3 size: 17 residues. The CDR3 nucleotides read TGTGCCAGCAGCTACATAACCTGGGACTCCCTCACAGATACGCAGTATTTT. Protein product: CASSYITWDSLTDTQYF.

V and J are TRBV4-1 and TRBJ2-3; D is uncertain. The CDR3 length is 14 residues. CDR1 and CDR2 (germline): MGHRA, YSYEKL. The V end lost 0 bases, the J end lost 6 bases, and 10 bases lay between the germline ends. DNA of the CDR3: TGCGCCAGCAGCCAAGATCCTAGTTCGGATACGCAGTATTTT. Its translation is CASSQDPSSDTQYF.